What follows are 11 T cell receptor beta chains derived from one specimen sequenced in a study of T cells after yellow fever vaccination. MiXCR, run by TCRdb on the 5' RACE reads, gives a single entry per CDR3 protein. This table has 150,000 to 200,000 distinct CDR3 sequences, 11% appearing once. The sample here was CD8+ T cells sorted from PBMCs, taken 15 days after the yellow fever booster vaccination. These receptor sequences come from a man aged 18 to 30 who received the YFV17D yellow fever vaccine.

The chain joins TRBV29-1 to TRBJ2-7, with a tentative D call TRBD1 (6 bases). The CDR3 runs to 13 residues. V shed 3 bases and J shed 0 bases, with 9 bases lying between them. Germline lookup yields CDR1 SQVTM and CDR2 ANQGSEA. CDR3 sequence reads: CSVEGADSYEQYF. CDR3 nucleotide sequence: TGCAGCGTTGAGGGGGCAGACTCCTACGAGCAGTACTTC.

This clonotype was found a few times. The J gene is TRBJ2-1, the V gene TRBV7-2; no clear D gene. The CDR3 is 12 amino acids. V lost 4 bases and J lost 6, with 7 bases in between. Germline V gives CDR1 SGHTA, CDR2 FQGNSA. Here the CDR3 DNA reads TGTGCCAGCAGCTCCGACTCCAATGAGCAGTTCTTC. This encodes CASSSDSNEQFF.

The chain has TRBV19 and TRBJ1-1; 7 nucleotides align to TRBD1. This CDR3 is built from 18 residues. Trimming at V came to 4 bases and at J to 1 base, leaving 15 bases not matched to a gene. CDR1 and CDR2 from the germline V gene are LNHDA and SQIVND (reference sequence). The CDR3 region has the DNA TGTGCCAGTAGTAACGACAGGGTGGAAGGAGCCGAGAACACTGAAGCTTTCTTT. As protein: CASSNDRVEGAENTEAFF.

This chain joins TRBV7-9 and TRBJ2-3; no reliable D call. Per germline, CDR1 SEHNR and CDR2 FQNEAQ (reference sequence). V was cut by 3 bases and J by 2 bases, with 15 bases left in between. The CDR3 spans 16 residues. CDR3 in DNA: TGTGCCAGCAGCTTTGCCCGGACGGACCTCACAGATACGCAGTATTTT. Amino acid sequence: CASSFARTDLTDTQYF.

Many counts were recorded for this clonotype. The V gene is TRBV6-6, the J gene TRBJ1-2; TRBD1 aligns across 9 bases. The V gene's germline CDR1 is MNHNY and CDR2 SVGAGI (reference sequence). V lost 6 bases and J lost 5; bases outside the gene matches: 16. The CDR3 runs 17 residues. The CDR3: CASRGQGRTPTSYGYTF. DNA for the CDR3: TGTGCCAGCAGAGGACAGGGGCGAACCCCGACCAGTTATGGCTACACCTTC.

This chain uses TRBV4-1 with TRBJ1-1, with D possibly being TRBD1 (5 bases). Germline values: CDR1 MGHRA, CDR2 YSYEKL. This CDR3 is 14 amino acids long. Trimming stripped 2 bases from V and 3 bases from J, with 10 bases between. CDR3 sequence reads: CASSQSRGDTEAFF. CDR3 nucleotide sequence: TGCGCCAGCAGCCAATCTCGGGGGGACACTGAAGCTTTCTTT.

The rearrangement uses TRBV4-2 and TRBJ2-2; 8 bases line up with TRBD1. Germline loops: CDR1 LGHNA, CDR2 YNFKEQ. J lost 7 bases, V lost 4 bases, and 11 bases had no gene match. This CDR3 is built from 16 residues. CDR3 in DNA: TGTGCCAGCAGCCGTTTGAGACAGGGGTATGGCGGGGAGCTGTTTTTT. This encodes CASSRLRQGYGGELFF.

The chain is built from TRBV6-2 or TRBV6-3 and TRBJ2-7; 7 nucleotides agree with TRBD2. The V segment lost 9 bases and the J segment 5 bases; nucleotides outside the gene matches: 7. Germline V gene data show CDR1 as MNHEY and CDR2 as SVGEGT. CDR3 length: 12 residues. CDR3 DNA sequence: TGTGCCAGTGGCGGGGGTCGCGACGAGCAGTACGTC. Its translation is CASGGGRDEQYV.

This chain links TRBV11-2 with TRBJ2-2; 8 nucleotides align to TRBD1. Germline lookup yields CDR1 SGHAT and CDR2 FQNNGV. Trimming took 5 bases from V and 0 from J; bases not matched to a gene: 8. There are 17 residues in the CDR3. CDR3 residues: CASSHGTGGTNTGELFF. The CDR3 nucleotides read TGTGCCAGCAGCCATGGAACAGGGGGGACGAACACCGGGGAGCTGTTTTTT. The entire variable domain, with the rest obtained from reference TRBV11-2 and TRBJ2-2, is as follows: EAGVAQSPRYKIIEKRQSVAFWCNPISGHATLYWYQQILGQGPKLLIQFQNNGVVDDSQLPKDRFSAERLKGVDSTLKIQPAKLEDSAVYLCASSHGTGGTNTGELFFGEGSRLTVL.

The chain carries TRBV12-5 and TRBJ2-7; 7 bases align to TRBD1. V gave up 5 bases and J gave up 6 bases; unmatched junction bases: 4. Germline-derived CDR1 and CDR2 are LGHNT and FRNRAP. This CDR3 has 12 residues. The CDR3 spells CASGLGQVEQYF. In nucleotides, the CDR3 is TGTGCTAGTGGTCTCGGACAGGTCGAGCAGTACTTC.

This clonotype was found a few times. This CDR3 is CASSHRDSMNTEAFF. DNA for the CDR3: TGCGCCAGCAGCCACAGGGACAGCATGAACACTGAAGCTTTCTTT. J is TRBJ1-1 and V is TRBV4-3; 7 bases line up with TRBD1. The CDR3 has 15 residues. Germline loops: CDR1 LGHNA, CDR2 YSLEER. With V trimmed by 3 bases and J by 0 bases, 4 bases remained unmatched.